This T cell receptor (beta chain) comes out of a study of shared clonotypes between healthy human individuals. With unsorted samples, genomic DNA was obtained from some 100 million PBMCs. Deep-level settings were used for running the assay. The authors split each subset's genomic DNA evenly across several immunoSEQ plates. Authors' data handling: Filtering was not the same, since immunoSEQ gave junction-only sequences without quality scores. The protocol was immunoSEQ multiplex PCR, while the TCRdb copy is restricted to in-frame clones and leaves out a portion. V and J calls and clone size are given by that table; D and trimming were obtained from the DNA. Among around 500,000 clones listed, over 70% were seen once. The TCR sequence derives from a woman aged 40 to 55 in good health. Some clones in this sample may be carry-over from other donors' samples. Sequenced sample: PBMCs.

The CDR3 region has the DNA TGCGCCAGCAGCCAAGATAAGGACAGGGATCAGGAGCAGTACTTC. This codes for CASSQDKDRDQEQYF. This chain links TRBV4-3 with TRBJ2-7; 8 bases map to TRBD1. Germline V gives CDR1 LGHNA, CDR2 YSLEER. The CDR3 totals 15 residues. Unmatched junction bases numbered 8, after V lost 0 bases and J lost 7 bases.